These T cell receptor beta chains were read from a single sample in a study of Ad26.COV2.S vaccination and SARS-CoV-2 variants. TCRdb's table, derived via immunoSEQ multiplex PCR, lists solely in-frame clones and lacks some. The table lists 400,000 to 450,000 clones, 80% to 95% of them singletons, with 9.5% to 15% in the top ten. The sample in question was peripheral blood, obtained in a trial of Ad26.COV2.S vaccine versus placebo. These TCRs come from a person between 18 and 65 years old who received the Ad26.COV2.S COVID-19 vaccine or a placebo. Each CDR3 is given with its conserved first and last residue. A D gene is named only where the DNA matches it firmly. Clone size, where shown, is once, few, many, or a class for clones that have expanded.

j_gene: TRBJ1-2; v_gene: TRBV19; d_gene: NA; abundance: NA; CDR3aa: CASTPGGAGANYGYTF; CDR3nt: TGTGCCAGTACCCCCGGGGGGGCTGGAGCTAACTATGGCTACACCTTC
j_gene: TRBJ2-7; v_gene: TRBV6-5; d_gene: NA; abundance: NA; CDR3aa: CASSSSFYEQYF; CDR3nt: TGTGCCAGCAGTTCCAGCTTCTACGAGCAGTACTTC
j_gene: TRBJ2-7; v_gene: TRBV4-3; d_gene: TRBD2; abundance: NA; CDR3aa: CASSQGLASREGSYEQYF; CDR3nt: TGCGCCAGCAGCCAGGGACTAGCGTCCCGAGAGGGCTCCTACGAGCAGTACTTC
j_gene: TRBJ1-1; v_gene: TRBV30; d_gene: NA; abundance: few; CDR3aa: CVGRNPGAAMAFF; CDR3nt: TGTGTTGGGAGGAATCCGGGAGCCGCCATGGCTTTCTTT
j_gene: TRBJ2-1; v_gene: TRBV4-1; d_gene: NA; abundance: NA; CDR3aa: CASSPILGNEQFF; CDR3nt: TGCGCCAGCAGCCCCATACTGGGGAATGAGCAGTTCTTC
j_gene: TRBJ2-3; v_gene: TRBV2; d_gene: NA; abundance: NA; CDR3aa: CASRPRPTGYTDTQYF; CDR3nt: TGTGCCAGCAGACCCAGGCCGACGGGTTACACAGATACGCAGTATTTT
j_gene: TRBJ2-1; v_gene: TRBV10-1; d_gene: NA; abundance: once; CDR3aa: CASNRDSQNEQFF; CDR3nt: TGCGCCAGCAACAGGGACTCTCAAAATGAGCAGTTCTTC
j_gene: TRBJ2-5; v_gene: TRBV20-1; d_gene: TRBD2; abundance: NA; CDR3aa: CSASGTSGRLQETQYF; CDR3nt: TGCAGTGCTAGTGGGACTAGCGGGAGACTACAAGAGACCCAGTACTTC
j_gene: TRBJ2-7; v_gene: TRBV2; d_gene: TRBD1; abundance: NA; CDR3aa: CASSVSGTGEYEQYF; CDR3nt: TGTGCCAGCAGCGTGTCCGGGACAGGGGAGTACGAGCAGTACTTC
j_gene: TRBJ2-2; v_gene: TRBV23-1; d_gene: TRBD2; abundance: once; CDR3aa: CASSQSPPTSGRATGELFF; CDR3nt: TGCGCCAGCAGTCAATCCCCCCCGACTAGCGGGAGGGCCACCGGGGAGCTGTTTTTT
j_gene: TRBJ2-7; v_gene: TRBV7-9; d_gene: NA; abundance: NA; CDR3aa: CASSFSQGSHEQYF; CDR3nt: TGTGCCAGCAGCTTCTCGCAGGGTTCCCACGAGCAGTACTTC
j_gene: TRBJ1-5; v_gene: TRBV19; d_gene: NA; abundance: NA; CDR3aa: CASSILGPEDQPQHF; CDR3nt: TGTGCCAGTAGTATACTGGGCCCGGAAGATCAGCCCCAGCATTTT
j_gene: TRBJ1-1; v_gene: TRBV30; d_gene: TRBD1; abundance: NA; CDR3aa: CAWSPDRDVEAFF; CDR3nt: TGTGCCTGGAGTCCGGACAGGGATGTTGAAGCTTTCTTT
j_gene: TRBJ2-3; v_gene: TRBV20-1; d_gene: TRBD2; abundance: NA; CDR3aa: CSASHGRASGRFEYTQYF; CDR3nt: TGCAGTGCTAGTCATGGGAGGGCTAGCGGGAGGTTTGAGTATACGCAGTATTTT
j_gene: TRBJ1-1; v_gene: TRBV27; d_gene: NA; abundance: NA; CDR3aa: CASKNGVTEAFF; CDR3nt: TGTGCCAGCAAGAATGGGGTTACTGAAGCTTTCTTT
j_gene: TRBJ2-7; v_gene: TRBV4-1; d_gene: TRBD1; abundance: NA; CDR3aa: CASSQDDGTGTYEQYF; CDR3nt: TGCGCCAGCAGCCAAGATGATGGGACAGGGACCTACGAGCAGTACTTC
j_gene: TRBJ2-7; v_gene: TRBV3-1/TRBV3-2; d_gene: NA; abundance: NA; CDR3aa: CASSPGGRYEQYF; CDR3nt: TGTGCCAGCAGCCCAGGGGGGAGGTACGAGCAGTACTTC
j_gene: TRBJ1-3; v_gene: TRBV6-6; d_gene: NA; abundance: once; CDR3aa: CASGHNTIYF; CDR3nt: TGTGCCAGTGGGCACAACACCATATATTTT
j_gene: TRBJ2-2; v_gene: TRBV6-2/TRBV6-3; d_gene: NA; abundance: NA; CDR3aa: CASSYLDRGELFF; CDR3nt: TGTGCCAGCAGTTACCTGGACCGCGGGGAGCTGTTTTTT
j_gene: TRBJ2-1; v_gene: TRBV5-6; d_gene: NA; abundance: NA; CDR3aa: CASSQANKPIYNEQFF; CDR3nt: TGTGCCAGCAGCCAAGCTAACAAACCCATCTACAATGAGCAGTTCTTC
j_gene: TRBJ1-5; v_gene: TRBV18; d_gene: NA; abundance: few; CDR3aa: CASSQGIKDQPQHF; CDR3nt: TGTGCCAGCTCACAGGGAATTAAGGATCAGCCCCAGCATTTT
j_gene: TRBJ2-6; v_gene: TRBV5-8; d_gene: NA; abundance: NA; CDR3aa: CASSLKGPTISGANVLTF; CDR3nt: TGTGCCAGCAGCTTAAAAGGGCCGACTATCTCTGGGGCCAACGTCCTGACTTTC
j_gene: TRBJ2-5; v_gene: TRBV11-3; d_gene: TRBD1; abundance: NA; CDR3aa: CASSLGSGQGEETQYF; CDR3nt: TGTGCCAGCAGCTTAGGGTCGGGACAGGGAGAAGAGACCCAGTACTTC
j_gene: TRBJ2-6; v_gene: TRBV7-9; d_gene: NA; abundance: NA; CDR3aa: CASSLPHREASGANVLTF; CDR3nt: TGTGCCAGCAGCCTTCCCCATCGAGAGGCCTCTGGGGCCAACGTCCTGACTTTC
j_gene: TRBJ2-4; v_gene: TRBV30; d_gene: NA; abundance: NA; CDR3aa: CAWSRGERAKNIQYF; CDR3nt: TGTGCCTGGAGTAGGGGGGAGAGAGCCAAAAACATTCAGTACTTC
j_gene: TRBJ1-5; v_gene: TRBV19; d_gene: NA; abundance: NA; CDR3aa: CASSIRWNSNQPQHF; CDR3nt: TGTGCCAGTAGTATCAGGTGGAACAGTAATCAGCCCCAGCATTTT
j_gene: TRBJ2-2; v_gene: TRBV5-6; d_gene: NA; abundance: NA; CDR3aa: CASSLVVGGLTGELFF; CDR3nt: TGTGCCAGCAGCTTGGTGGTTGGCGGATTGACCGGGGAGCTGTTTTTT
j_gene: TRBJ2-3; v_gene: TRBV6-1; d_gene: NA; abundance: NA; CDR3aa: CASSEASGASTDTQYF; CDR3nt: TGTGCCAGCAGTGAAGCTAGCGGAGCCAGCACAGATACGCAGTATTTT
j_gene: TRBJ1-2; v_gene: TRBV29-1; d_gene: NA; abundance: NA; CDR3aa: CSVEIYPGSYGYTF; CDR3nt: TGCAGCGTTGAAATTTATCCGGGTTCCTATGGCTACACCTTC
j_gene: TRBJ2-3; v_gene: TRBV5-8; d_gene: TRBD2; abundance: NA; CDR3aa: CASRPTSGPQYF; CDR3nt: TGTGCCAGCAGACCTACTAGCGGTCCGCAGTATTTT
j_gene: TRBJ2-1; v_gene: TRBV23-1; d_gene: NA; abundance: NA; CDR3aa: CASSPDRFFYNEQFF; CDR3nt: TGCGCCAGCAGCCCTGACAGGTTCTTCTACAATGAGCAGTTCTTC
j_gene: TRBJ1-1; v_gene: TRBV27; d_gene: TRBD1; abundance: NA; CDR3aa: CASSLLDRGTEAFF; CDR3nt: TGTGCCAGCAGTTTATTGGACAGGGGCACTGAAGCTTTCTTT
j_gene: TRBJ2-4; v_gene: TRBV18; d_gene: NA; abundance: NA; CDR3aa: CASSLVRPRLAKNIQYF; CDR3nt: TGTGCCAGCTCACTCGTCCGGCCCCGATTAGCCAAAAACATTCAGTACTTC
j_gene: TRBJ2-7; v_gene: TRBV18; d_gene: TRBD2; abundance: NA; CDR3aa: CASSPPWTSGSVYEQYF; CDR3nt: TGTGCCAGCTCACCACCGTGGACTAGCGGGAGTGTGTACGAGCAGTACTTC
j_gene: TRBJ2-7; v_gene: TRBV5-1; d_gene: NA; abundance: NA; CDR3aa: CASSLAGTTEQYF; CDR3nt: TGCGCCAGCAGCTTGGCTGGGACCACCGAGCAGTACTTC
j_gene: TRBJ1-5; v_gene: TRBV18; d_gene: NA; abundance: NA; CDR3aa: CASSREGRVTDQPQHF; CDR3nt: TGTGCCAGCTCACGGGAGGGTAGGGTTACGGATCAGCCCCAGCATTTT
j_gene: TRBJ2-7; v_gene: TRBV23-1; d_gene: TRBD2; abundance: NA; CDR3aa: CASSKLPEGPGGEQYF; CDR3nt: TGCGCCAGCAGTAAACTCCCGGAGGGCCCGGGAGGCGAGCAGTACTTC
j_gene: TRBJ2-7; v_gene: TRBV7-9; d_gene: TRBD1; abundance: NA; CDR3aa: CASSSRQGLYEQYF; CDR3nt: TGTGCCAGCAGCTCTAGACAGGGTCTCTACGAGCAGTACTTC
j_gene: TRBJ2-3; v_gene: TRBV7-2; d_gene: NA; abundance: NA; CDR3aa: CASSLRKGTDTQYF; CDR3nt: TGTGCCAGCAGCTTAAGAAAGGGCACAGATACGCAGTATTTT
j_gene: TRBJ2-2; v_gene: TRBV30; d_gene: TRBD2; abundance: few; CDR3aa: CAWPSNPGLAGIGELFF; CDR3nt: TGTGCCTGGCCATCAAATCCGGGACTAGCGGGAATAGGGGAGCTGTTTTTT
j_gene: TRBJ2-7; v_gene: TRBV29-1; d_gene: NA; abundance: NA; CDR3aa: CSVGSGALSYEQYF; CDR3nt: TGCAGCGTTGGTAGCGGAGCCCTCTCCTACGAGCAGTACTTC
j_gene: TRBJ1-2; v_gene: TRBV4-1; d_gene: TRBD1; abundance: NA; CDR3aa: CASSQLRLGQGGYGYTF; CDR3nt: TGCGCCAGCAGCCAACTTCGGCTAGGCCAGGGGGGCTATGGCTACACCTTC
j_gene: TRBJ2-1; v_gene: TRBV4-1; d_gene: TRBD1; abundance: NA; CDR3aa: CASSQESNRLGTGGNEQFF; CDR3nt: TGCGCCAGCAGCCAAGAAAGTAATAGGTTAGGGACAGGGGGCAATGAGCAGTTCTTC
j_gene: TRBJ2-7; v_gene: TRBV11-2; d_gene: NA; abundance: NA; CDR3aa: CASSLGLAYEQYF; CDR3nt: TGTGCCAGCAGCTTAGGGCTGGCTTACGAGCAGTACTTC
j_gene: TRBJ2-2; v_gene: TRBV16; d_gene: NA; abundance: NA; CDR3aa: CASSQSGGYAGELFF; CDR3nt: TGTGCCAGCAGCCAATCCGGGGGATACGCCGGGGAGCTGTTTTTT
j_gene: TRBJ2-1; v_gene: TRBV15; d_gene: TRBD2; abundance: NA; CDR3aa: CATSRVRASGEQFF; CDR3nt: TGTGCCACCAGCAGAGTAAGGGCTAGCGGAGAGCAGTTCTTC